Below are 7 T cell receptor beta chains sequenced from a single sample in a study of shared clonotypes between healthy human individuals. Sequenced by immunoSEQ multiplex PCR; TCRdb stores in-frame clones only, minus some. Of some 480,000 clones listed, 70% to 80% are singletons. The specimen sequenced was PBMCs. All receptors derive from a woman aged 35 to 49 in good health. Some clones in this sample may be carry-over from other donors' samples.

The V call is TRBV27, the J call TRBJ2-7; 8 bases line up with TRBD1. This CDR3 contains 20 residues. V trimming: 5 bases; J trimming: 2 bases; junction bases outside the gene matches: 23. The V gene's germline CDR1 is MNHEY and CDR2 SMNVEV (reference sequence). The CDR3 loop reads CASSRQLRDRSGRGAYEQYF. The CDR3 coding sequence is TGTGCCAGCAGTCGACAACTAAGGGACAGGTCCGGGCGGGGAGCCTACGAGCAGTACTTC.

V usage is TRBV28 and J usage is TRBJ1-2; a possible D gene is TRBD1 (5 bases). The CDR3 is 13 residues long. Trimming stripped 6 bases from V and 4 bases from J, with 12 bases between. Germline CDR1 is MDHEN and CDR2 is SYDVKM. The CDR3 region is CASRVGVTYGYTF. The CDR3 coding sequence is TGTGCCAGCAGGGTGGGGGTCACCTATGGCTACACCTTC.

Written as DNA, the CDR3 is TGTGCCAGCACCCCCGGGGACAGGCCCTACGAGCAGTACTTC. Translating gives CASTPGDRPYEQYF. The chain recombines TRBV28 with TRBJ2-7; 8 bases are a match to TRBD1. This CDR3 spans 14 amino acids. CDR1 and CDR2 from the germline V gene are MDHEN and SYDVKM. Trimming at V came to 7 bases and at J to 2 bases, leaving 7 bases not matched to a gene.

The J gene is TRBJ2-6, the V gene TRBV6-4; 9 bases match TRBD2. The CDR3 runs 17 residues. Trimming at V came to 2 bases and at J to 4 bases, leaving 6 bases not matched to a gene. Germline-derived CDR1 and CDR2 are MRHNA and SNTAGT. CDR3 DNA: TGTGCCAGCAGTGACGCTAGCGGGATCCCCGGGGCCAACGTCCTGACTTTC. Protein: CASSDASGIPGANVLTF.

In the case of this clone: The missing conserved phenylalanine or tryptophan at the end of this CDR3 makes a read error likely. J is TRBJ2-3 and V is TRBV29-1; 7 bases fit TRBD2. The junction had 3 bases not matched to a gene; V was cut back by 1 base and J by 5 bases. The V gene's germline CDR1 is SQVTM and CDR2 ANQGSEA. This CDR3 contains 13 residues. The CDR3 DNA follows: TGCAGCGTTGAAGCAGGGAGGGGAGATACGCAGTATTCT. Translated, it gives CSVEAGRGDTQYS.

V gene TRBV2 combines with J gene TRBJ2-3; TRBD2 matches 9 bases. J was trimmed by 4 bases and V by 2 bases; bases with no gene match: 4. The length of the CDR3 is 15 residues. Germline loops: CDR1 SNHLY, CDR2 FYNNEI. The CDR3: CASSEWGTSSDTQYF. CDR3 sequence (DNA): TGTGCCAGCAGTGAATGGGGGACTAGCTCAGATACGCAGTATTTT.

The chain recombines TRBV6-6 with TRBJ2-7; TRBD1 matches 8 bases. The J segment lost 0 bases and the V segment lost 2 bases, leaving 6 bases of the junction unmatched. This CDR3 spans 16 amino acids. Germline-derived CDR1 and CDR2 are MNHNY and SVGAGI (reference sequence). CDR3 sequence: CASSYQGQGSSYEQYF. CDR3 sequence (DNA): TGTGCCAGCAGTTACCAAGGACAGGGTAGCTCCTACGAGCAGTACTTC.